The clone carrying this TCR beta chain appeared a few times. Antigen specificity is unknown. This entry comes from a study of cytomegalovirus exposure and HLA in healthy donors. General study findings and limits: Cytomegalovirus association was assigned to about 150 TCR beta chains. Later genetic work tied a missense DCLRE1C variant to beta-chain V and J trimming. On later analysis, the bulk of CMV-associated TCR beta chains appeared to be HLA-restricted.

Regarding donors, all were healthy bone marrow donors. The PCR used 60 Vbeta and 13 Jbeta primers. The method was immunoSEQ multiplex PCR; TCRdb's version includes in-frame clones alone and lacks a portion of them. The sample lists approximately 250,000 clones; 70% to 90% were seen once. The sample taken for sequencing was PBMCs. The origin of this receptor is a girl between 2 and 10 years old in good health and CMV-seronegative.

This CDR3 is CASSLAPDTGAFF. CDR3 coding DNA: TGTGCCAGCAGCTTAGCTCCGGACACGGGAGCTTTCTTT. The rearrangement joins TRBV11-3 to TRBJ1-1, with D perhaps matching TRBD1 (5 bases). Germline CDR1 is SGHNT and CDR2 is YENEEA. The CDR3 length is 13 residues. Trimming cost V 1 base and J 10 bases, with 13 bases left between them.